These 9 T cell receptor beta chains came from one sample sequenced in a study of blood T cell repertoires in COVID-19. Libraries were prepared by immunoSEQ multiplex PCR; TCRdb keeps only in-frame clonotypes and omits some of them. The sample carries tens of thousands of clones, over 65% recorded once. Sequenced material: peripheral blood. All receptors derive from a human donor in a cohort sampled during active COVID-19.

Remarks on this clone: Other nucleotide sequences from this sample produce the same CDR3. The rearrangement uses TRBV5-1 and TRBJ2-7; 8 nucleotides line up with TRBD1. V shed 0 bases and J 2 bases; nucleotides not matched to a gene: 4. The CDR3 has 15 residues. Per germline, CDR1 SGHRS and CDR2 YFSETQ. The CDR3 protein is CASSLGRTGTYEQYF. The CDR3 region has the DNA TGCGCCAGCAGCTTGGGCCGGACAGGGACCTACGAGCAGTACTTC.

The CDR3 region is CASSFGTGRDGYTF. The CDR3 coding sequence is TGCGCCAGCAGCTTCGGGACAGGGCGGGATGGCTACACCTTC. V gene TRBV5-1 combines with J gene TRBJ1-2; 9 nucleotides align to TRBD1. The CDR3 has 14 amino acids. In germline, CDR1 is SGHRS, CDR2 YFSETQ. The V and J ends lost 2 bases and 6 bases, in that order; junction bases with no gene match: 5. The full variable domain, its missing parts supplied by reference TRBV5-1 and TRBJ1-2, is KAGVTQTPRYLIKTRGQQVTLSCSPISGHRSVSWYQQTPGQGLQFLFEYFSETQRNKGNFPGRFSGRQFSNSRSEMNVSTLELGDSALYLCASSFGTGRDGYTFGSGTRLTVV.

The V gene is TRBV2, the J gene TRBJ2-7; D is perhaps TRBD1 (6 bases). Germline-derived CDR1 and CDR2 are SNHLY and FYNNEI. V was clipped by 5 bases and J by 4 bases, with 12 bases between them. This CDR3 is built from 13 residues. The CDR3: CASSSGTTYEQYF. In DNA, the CDR3 is TGTGCCAGCAGTTCCGGGACAACTTACGAGCAGTACTTC.

The sample holds one count of this clone. The genes are TRBV3-1 (or the pseudogene TRBV3-2) and TRBJ2-1, with 12 positions matching TRBD2. The germline gives CDR1 LGHDT, CDR2 YNNKEL (reference sequence). After removal of 6 bases from V and 16 bases from J, the junction contained 7 bases not matched to a gene. This CDR3 region has 12 residues. CDR3 protein: CASRAPSGGEFF. Written as DNA, the CDR3 is TGTGCCAGCAGAGCTCCTAGCGGGGGGGAATTCTTC.

In this sample, this clone turned up once. This sequence joins TRBV18 and TRBJ2-1; tentative D call: TRBD2 (5 bases). Germline-derived CDR1 and CDR2 are KGHSH and LQKENI. CDR3 length: 15 residues. V lost 4 bases and J lost 1, with 11 bases in between. The CDR3 spells CASSQGVLSYNEQFF. As DNA, the CDR3 is TGTGCCAGCTCACAGGGAGTTTTATCCTACAATGAGCAGTTCTTC.

This clone was counted between two and nine times. The chain joins TRBV2 to TRBJ1-6; TRBD1 matches at 7 bases. The CDR3 is 11 amino acids. Germline-derived CDR1 and CDR2 are SNHLY and FYNNEI. J was trimmed by 19 bases and V by 4 bases; bases with no gene match: 7. CDR3 sequence reads: CASSVGTEGHF. CDR3 bases: TGTGCCAGCAGTGTAGGGACAGAGGGTCACTTT.

This chain joins TRBV4-1 and TRBJ1-2, with D hard to call. Per the germline V gene, CDR1 is MGHRA and CDR2 is YSYEKL. The CDR3 consists of 13 residues. V shed 4 bases and J shed 3 bases, with 9 bases lying between them. The CDR3 coding sequence is TGCGCCAGCAGCCCTCAGGCAGACTATGGCTACACCTTC. This gives the protein CASSPQADYGYTF.

The chain has TRBV5-1 and TRBJ1-1; TRBD1 matches at 8 bases. V was clipped by 4 bases and J by 3 bases; unmatched bases: 8. CDR1 SGHRS and CDR2 YFSETQ come from the germline V gene. The CDR3 extends over 15 amino acids. In DNA form, the CDR3 reads TGCGCCAGCAGCCTACAGACAGGGGTGTACACTGAAGCTTTCTTT. It encodes CASSLQTGVYTEAFF.

The V gene is TRBV19, the J gene TRBJ1-1, with D unresolved. Trimming cost V 1 base and J 1 base, with 4 bases left between them. The CDR3 runs to 13 residues. Germline-derived CDR1 and CDR2 are LNHDA and SQIVND (reference sequence). The CDR3: CASSIARNTEAFF. The CDR3 DNA follows: TGTGCCAGTAGTATAGCCAGGAACACTGAAGCTTTCTTT.